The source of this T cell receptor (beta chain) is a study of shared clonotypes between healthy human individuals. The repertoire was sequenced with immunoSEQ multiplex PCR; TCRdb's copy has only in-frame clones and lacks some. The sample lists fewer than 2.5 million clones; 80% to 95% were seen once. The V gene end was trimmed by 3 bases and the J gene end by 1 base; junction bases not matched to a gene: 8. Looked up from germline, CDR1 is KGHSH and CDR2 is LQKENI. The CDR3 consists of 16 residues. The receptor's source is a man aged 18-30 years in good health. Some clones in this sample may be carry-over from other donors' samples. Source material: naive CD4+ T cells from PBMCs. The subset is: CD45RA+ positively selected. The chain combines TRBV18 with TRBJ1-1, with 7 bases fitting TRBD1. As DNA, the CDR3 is TGTGCCAGCTCACCCCTAATAGACAGGGCGAACACTGAAGCTTTCTTT. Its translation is CASSPLIDRANTEAFF. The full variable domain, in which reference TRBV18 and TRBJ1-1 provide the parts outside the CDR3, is NAGVMQNPRHLVRRRGQEARLRCSPMKGHSHVYWYRQLPEEGLKFMVYLQKENIIDESGMPKERFSAEFPKEGPSILRIQQVVRGDSAAYFCASSPLIDRANTEAFFGQGTRLTVV.